The 29 T cell receptor beta chains reported below all come from one sample, sequenced in a study of breast tumors, draining lymph nodes, adjacent tissues. Axillary draining lymph nodes of breast cancer patients supplied the node samples. TCRdb fed the multiplex PCR reads into MiXCR, producing one record per CDR3 protein. The repertoire has under 150,000 distinct CDR3 sequences, about 20% of them found once; the top ten carry 2.2%. The sequencing input was axillary lymph node tissue. The receptors come from a female donor with breast cancer. Some clones in this sample may be carry-over from other donors' samples.

Points on this clonotype: With a much larger clone just one base away, this may be a read error. The rearrangement uses TRBV25-1 and TRBJ2-7, with a tentative D call TRBD1 (5 bases). CDR1 is MGHDK, CDR2 SYGVNS, per germline. The CDR3 totals 14 residues. Written as DNA, the CDR3 is TGTGCCAGCAGTGACCCAGGGTACACCTACGTGCAGTACTTC. It encodes CASSDPGYTYVQYF.

The rearrangement uses TRBV28 and TRBJ2-6; 8 bases agree with TRBD1. The trim removed 2 bases at V and 3 bases at J, leaving 9 bases unmatched. From germline, CDR1 is MDHEN and CDR2 SYDVKM. CDR3 length equals 18 residues. CDR3 sequence reads: CASSLSQGAGGGANVLTF. Written as DNA, the CDR3 is TGTGCCAGCAGTTTAAGTCAGGGGGCAGGAGGTGGGGCCAACGTCCTGACTTTC.

The table lists this clonotype with many counts. V gene TRBV7-8 combines with J gene TRBJ1-4, with a weak D call TRBD1 (6 bases). Germline V gene sequence: CDR1 SGHVS, CDR2 FQNEAQ. The CDR3 loop spans 16 amino acids. V gave up 5 bases and J gave up 4 bases, with 17 bases separating them. In DNA form, the CDR3 reads TGTGCCAGCAGCACGGGCCGGACAGCGGGTAATGAAAAACTGTTTTTT. This codes for CASSTGRTAGNEKLFF. Full variable domain (rest looked up from reference TRBV7-8 and TRBJ1-4): GAGVSQSPRYKVAKRGQDVALRCDPISGHVSLFWYQQALGQGPEFLTYFQNEAQLDKSGLPSDRFFAERPEGSVSTLKIQRTQQEDSAVYLCASSTGRTAGNEKLFFGSGTQLSVL.

In its sample, this clonotype was seen many times. The chain joins TRBV19 to TRBJ2-1, with TRBD1 identical over 11 bases. The V and J ends lost 3 bases and 6 bases, in that order; junction bases with no gene match: 10. Germline CDR1 reads LNHDA; CDR2 reads SQIVND (reference sequence). This CDR3 is built from 17 residues. CDR3 residues: CASSMGQGVGIANEQFF. The CDR3 DNA reads as TGTGCCAGTAGTATGGGACAGGGGGTGGGAATCGCCAATGAGCAGTTCTTC.

This clonotype was recorded once. Since a much larger clone is just one base distant, this may be a read error. The conserved closing phenylalanine or tryptophan is absent in this CDR3, likely reflecting a read error. The V gene is TRBV30, the J gene TRBJ2-5; 10 positions match TRBD2. The CDR3 spans 12 residues. Looked up from germline, CDR1 is GTSNPN and CDR2 is SVGIG (reference sequence). J gave up 4 bases and V 7 bases, and 3 bases lay outside the gene matches. The CDR3 protein is CALRLAGETQYL. The CDR3 nucleotides are TGTGCCTTACGACTAGCGGGAGAGACCCAGTACCTC.

This clonotype was detected ten times or more. The CDR3 nucleotides are TGTGCCAGCAGCTTCGGGACAGGGTCCTACGAGCAGTACTTC. It encodes CASSFGTGSYEQYF. The chain links TRBV27 to TRBJ2-7; 9 nucleotides align to TRBD1. The V gene end was trimmed by 6 bases and the J gene end by 1 base; junction bases not matched to a gene: 4. CDR1 MNHEY and CDR2 SMNVEV come from the germline V gene (reference sequence). The CDR3 runs 14 residues.

The chain couples TRBV10-3 to TRBJ2-1; D possibly corresponds to TRBD2 (5 bases). This CDR3 contains 12 residues. Looked up from germline, CDR1 is ENHRY and CDR2 is SYGVKD. V lost 4 bases and J 9 bases, leaving 10 bases between the germline ends. The CDR3 region has the DNA TGTGCCATCAGTGGTGGGGAGCCTGAGCAGTTCTTC. Its protein product is CAISGGEPEQFF.

In this sample, this clonotype turned up a few times. This sequence joins TRBV11-2 and TRBJ2-1; D uncertain. Trimming removed 5 bases from V and 0 bases from J, with 14 bases in between. This CDR3 has 16 amino acids. The germline V gene encodes CDR1 SGHAT and CDR2 FQNNGV. The CDR3 DNA reads as TGTGCCAGCAGCCCGGGCTACTCAAGCTCCTACAATGAGCAGTTCTTC. This gives the protein CASSPGYSSSYNEQFF. The full variable domain, completed using reference TRBV11-2 and TRBJ2-1, is EAGVAQSPRYKIIEKRQSVAFWCNPISGHATLYWYQQILGQGPKLLIQFQNNGVVDDSQLPKDRFSAERLKGVDSTLKIQPAKLEDSAVYLCASSPGYSSSYNEQFFGPGTRLTVL.

This clonotype was recorded many times. The CDR3 bases are TGTGCCAGCAGTTACTCGTGGACCAGGGGGGAAAAACTGTTTTTT. Protein product: CASSYSWTRGEKLFF. The rearrangement uses TRBV6-5 and TRBJ1-4; 7 nucleotides align to TRBD1. CDR1 is MNHEY, CDR2 SVGAGI, per germline. With V trimmed by 0 bases and J by 8 bases, 6 bases remained unmatched. The CDR3 covers 15 residues.

As to this clonotype: A much larger clone differs by one base, so this may be a read error. The chain uses TRBV18 and TRBJ2-2, with D perhaps matching TRBD1 or TRBD2 (5 bases each). Germline lookup yields CDR1 KGHSH and CDR2 LQKENI. The CDR3 length is 15 residues. The CDR3 region has the DNA TGTGCCAGCTCACCGAGAGGGGTCGGGGCCGGGGAGCTGTCTTTT. Its protein is CASSPRGVGAGELSF.

Of note for this clonotype: It may be a read error: a sequence one base away is much more abundant. No DNA is shown, since the ends of the CDR3 on it are uncertain; the CDR3 is the one TCRdb lists. This chain links TRBV18 with TRBJ2-1; TRBD1 is the table's D call and was not checked against the DNA. The germline V gene encodes CDR1 KGHSH and CDR2 LQKENI. The CDR3 totals 15 residues, both ends included. CDR3: CASSPFGTGNNEQSF.

There are many counts of this clonotype. This chain connects TRBV2 to TRBJ2-1; possibly TRBD2 for D (6 bases). CDR1 is SNHLY, CDR2 FYNNEI, per germline. V lost 6 bases to trimming and J lost 11 bases, with 20 bases between them. The CDR3 is 14 amino acids. The CDR3 DNA sequence: TGTGCCAGCAGGGTCGAAGAAGTGGCGGGACAGCAGTTCTTC. Encoded protein: CASRVEEVAGQQFF.

This chain links TRBV7-9 with TRBJ1-2; 8 nucleotides match TRBD1. The CDR3 extends over 17 amino acids. Germline V lookup: CDR1 SEHNR, CDR2 FQNEAQ (reference sequence). The V and J ends lost 4 bases and 2 bases, in that order; junction bases with no gene match: 12. CDR3 nucleotides: TGTGCCAGCAGCTCTAGTCGGGCAGGGGGCGAAAACTATGGCTACACCTTC. Its translation: CASSSSRAGGENYGYTF.

This clonotype appeared a few times. The chain uses TRBV27 and TRBJ2-2, with D hard to call. Germline V gene sequence: CDR1 MNHEY, CDR2 SMNVEV (reference sequence). This CDR3 spans 18 amino acids. The V end was cut by 4 bases, the J end by 0 bases, with 18 bases between. The CDR3 protein is CASSSPRLPPANTGELFF. CDR3 nucleotides: TGTGCCAGCAGTTCCCCGAGACTCCCCCCCGCGAACACCGGGGAGCTGTTTTTT.

This clonotype was observed a few times. The chain has TRBV15 and TRBJ2-4; 7 bases are shared with TRBD2. V trimming: 5 bases; J trimming: 6 bases; junction bases outside the gene matches: 7. The CDR3 is 14 amino acids. Per the germline V gene, CDR1 is LNHNV and CDR2 is YYDKDF (reference sequence). The CDR3 DNA follows: TGTGCCACCAGCGTCAACCCTAGCGGAAACATTCAGTACTTC. Amino acid sequence: CATSVNPSGNIQYF.

This clonotype was counted ten times or more. This sequence joins TRBV19 and TRBJ1-2; TRBD1 is a possible D gene (5 bases). CDR3 length equals 14 residues. In germline, CDR1 is LNHDA, CDR2 SQIVND (reference sequence). Trimming stripped 7 bases from V and 8 bases from J, with 20 bases between. This CDR3 is CASTYSEAGLGYTF. CDR3 nucleotide sequence: TGTGCCAGTACCTACAGCGAAGCAGGGTTGGGCTACACCTTC.

This clonotype was recorded many times. V usage is TRBV20-1 and J usage is TRBJ2-3, with 11 bases fitting TRBD2. V shed 3 bases, J shed 5 bases, and the junction held 13 bases outside the gene matches. Germline CDR1 and CDR2: DFQATT and SNEGSKA (reference sequence). There are 17 residues in the CDR3. The CDR3 is CSARLAGGLSVVDTQYF. The CDR3 DNA sequence: TGCAGTGCTAGGCTAGCGGGAGGCCTGAGTGTAGTAGATACGCAGTATTTT.

This clonotype was recorded many times. The chain employs TRBV2 and TRBJ1-2; D is undetermined. This CDR3 is built from 13 residues. Germline assignment: CDR1 SNHLY and CDR2 FYNNEI. Trimming removed 5 bases from V and 3 bases from J, with 10 bases in between. The CDR3 here is CASSSTRDYGYTF. CDR3 DNA: TGTGCCAGCAGTTCCACAAGAGACTATGGCTACACCTTC.

In this sample, this clonotype turned up many times. This rearrangement joins TRBV5-1 to TRBJ1-4; D is possibly TRBD1 (6 bases). Germline V gene sequence: CDR1 SGHRS, CDR2 YFSETQ. The CDR3 is made up of 14 amino acids. The ends were cut back, 4 bases at V and 5 bases at J, with 12 bases in the middle. As DNA, the CDR3 is TGCGCCAGCAGCCCTCAACAGGGAAATGAAAAACTGTTTTTT. The encoded protein is CASSPQQGNEKLFF.

This clonotype was recorded at least ten times. The rearrangement joins TRBV12-3 or TRBV12-4 to TRBJ2-7; the match to TRBD2 covers 10 bases. Trimming took 1 base from V and 1 from J; bases not matched to a gene: 7. The CDR3 has 17 amino acids. This chain's CDR3 is CASSLVLAGERSYEQYF. CDR3 nucleotides: TGTGCCAGCAGTTTAGTGCTAGCGGGAGAGAGGTCCTACGAGCAGTACTTC.

The sample holds many counts of this clonotype. This chain links TRBV6-5 with TRBJ2-2; 7 bases agree with TRBD1. The CDR3 loop spans 15 amino acids. V was clipped by 5 bases and J by 7 bases; unmatched bases: 10. CDR1 is MNHEY and CDR2 is SVGAGI in the germline V gene. Here the CDR3 reads CASSTGVVRGGELFF. CDR3 nucleotides: TGTGCCAGCAGTACAGGGGTGGTACGGGGCGGGGAGCTGTTTTTT.

In this sample, this clonotype turned up a few times. V is TRBV28 and J is TRBJ2-7; 8 bases agree with TRBD1. The CDR3 totals 16 residues. The V segment lost 5 bases and the J segment 1 base; nucleotides outside the gene matches: 10. Germline-derived CDR1 and CDR2 are MDHEN and SYDVKM. CDR3 DNA: TGTGCCAGCAGTATTCGACAGGGGTATGGATCCTACGAGCAGTACTTC. It specifies CASSIRQGYGSYEQYF. The variable domain in full, completed from reference TRBV28 and TRBJ2-7, reads DVKVTQSSRYLVKRTGEKVFLECVQDMDHENMFWYRQDPGLGLRLIYFSYDVKMKEKGDIPEGYSVSREKKERFSLILESASTNQTSMYLCASSIRQGYGSYEQYFGPGTRLTVT.

This clonotype was observed at least ten times. It may be a read error: a sequence one base away is much more abundant. The chain combines TRBV28 with TRBJ2-3; 7 bases are a match to TRBD2. The CDR3 contains 14 residues. Trimming cost V 6 bases and J 0 bases; bases outside gene matches: 3. CDR1 is MDHEN and CDR2 is SYDVKM in the germline V gene. CDR3 DNA: TGTGCCAGCAGCTTTAGCGGGAGCACAGATACGCAGTATTTT. Its translation is CASSFSGSTDTQYF.

This clonotype was observed at least ten times. The gene calls are TRBV2 and TRBJ1-5; D is ambiguous. The V end was cut by 6 bases, the J end by 0 bases, with 15 bases between. This CDR3 is 16 amino acids long. Germline-derived CDR1 and CDR2 are SNHLY and FYNNEI. CDR3 sequence reads: CASSPRASYSNQPQHF. For the CDR3, the DNA is TGTGCCAGCAGCCCGCGGGCATCGTATAGCAATCAGCCCCAGCATTTT.

The table lists this clonotype with many counts. V and J are TRBV5-4 and TRBJ2-1, with TRBD2 matching over 13 bases. Per germline, CDR1 SGHNT and CDR2 YYREEE (reference sequence). Trimming took 3 bases from V and 3 from J; bases not matched to a gene: 3. The CDR3 runs 16 residues. The CDR3, as DNA: TGTGCCAGCAGCTCAAGGACTAGCGGGAGCTACAATGAGCAGTTCTTC. This codes for CASSSRTSGSYNEQFF.

Turning to this clonotype: Since a much larger clone is just one base distant, this may be a read error. This chain connects TRBV12-3 or TRBV12-4 to TRBJ1-3; possibly TRBD1 for D (6 bases). This CDR3 has 15 residues. The CDR3, as DNA: TGTGCCAGCAGTTTGGGGGGGGCCGCTGGAAACACCGTATATTTT. It codes for CASSLGGAAGNTVYF.

V and J are TRBV28 and TRBJ2-7; D not certain. Germline assignment: CDR1 MDHEN and CDR2 SYDVKM. CDR3 length: 12 residues. Between the trimmed V and J ends, which lost 1 base and 5 bases, there was a span of 6 bases. The CDR3 coding sequence is TGTGCCAGCAGTTTATTCCAGGACGAGCAGTACTTC. Residues: CASSLFQDEQYF.

This clonotype was detected many times. The rearrangement joins TRBV5-1 to TRBJ1-2; TRBD1 agrees at 9 bases. CDR3 length: 15 residues. Germline CDR1 and CDR2: SGHRS and YFSETQ. Germline trimming cut 2 bases from V and 3 bases from J; bases unmatched to any gene: 5. Here the CDR3 reads CASSFPGQGHYGYTF. In nucleotides, the CDR3 is TGCGCCAGCAGCTTCCCGGGACAGGGTCACTATGGCTACACCTTC.

There are many counts of this clonotype. The gene calls are TRBV7-9 and TRBJ1-2; D not certain. Trimming cost V 2 bases and J 5 bases, with 12 bases left between them. This CDR3 spans 14 amino acids. Germline V gives CDR1 SEHNR, CDR2 FQNEAQ (reference sequence). The CDR3 DNA is TGTGCCAGCAGCTTATTAGAAGGAACTTATGGCTACACCTTC. Protein product: CASSLLEGTYGYTF.